Following are 18 T cell receptor beta chains from one sample sequenced in a study of blood T cell repertoires in COVID-19. Method: immunoSEQ multiplex PCR; TCRdb's copy keeps in-frame clones and lacks some. This table has fewer than 400,000 clones, about 92% appearing once. Sequenced input: PBMCs or T cells enriched from blood (not recorded which). Receptors were obtained from a woman in her 30s who had recovered from COVID-19.

This rearrangement joins TRBV19 to TRBJ1-5; no firm D call. The CDR3 runs 17 residues. V dropped 7 bases and J dropped 6 bases, with 25 bases sitting between them. The germline CDR1 and CDR2 sequences are LNHDA and SQIVND (reference sequence). The CDR3 loop is CASINGGEVLTRQPQHF. Written as DNA, the CDR3 is TGTGCCAGTATCAACGGTGGGGAGGTCCTCACCCGTCAGCCCCAGCATTTT.

This clone was found once. The V and J genes are TRBV7-3 and TRBJ1-1, with D perhaps TRBD1 (5 bases). V lost 8 bases and J lost 6, with 10 bases in between. Germline V gene data show CDR1 as SGHTA and CDR2 as FQGTGA. The length of the CDR3 is 11 residues. For the CDR3, the DNA is TGTGCCAGCCTGGGGGGACCTGAAGCTTTCTTT. Amino acid sequence: CASLGGPEAFF.

The chain has TRBV30 and TRBJ1-1, with D tentatively TRBD1 (6 bases). The germline V gene encodes CDR1 GTSNPN and CDR2 SVGIG (reference sequence). The CDR3 totals 13 residues. V gave up 3 bases and J gave up 4 bases, with 12 bases separating them. This CDR3 reads CAWSAQGPTEAFF. The CDR3 nucleotides read TGTGCCTGGAGCGCACAGGGACCCACTGAAGCTTTCTTT.

The CDR3: CASSERGFNTGELFF. In DNA, the CDR3 is TGTGCCAGCAGTGAACGGGGGTTCAACACCGGGGAGCTGTTTTTT. V gene TRBV6-1 combines with J gene TRBJ2-2, with D tentatively TRBD2 (6 bases). Germline V gives CDR1 MNHNS, CDR2 SASEGT. Trimming pared 2 bases from V and 2 bases from J, leaving 9 bases between. The CDR3 consists of 15 residues.

In its sample, this clone was seen once. This sequence joins TRBV2 and TRBJ2-2; D is perhaps TRBD2 (5 bases). CDR1 is SNHLY and CDR2 is FYNNEI in the germline V gene. V was shortened by 9 bases and J by 4 bases, with 9 bases between the two germline ends. CDR3 length equals 12 residues. CDR3 sequence reads: CARSGFTGELFF. CDR3 in DNA: TGTGCCAGATCGGGGTTCACCGGGGAGCTGTTTTTT.

The CDR3: CASSLQGRGYNEQFF. The CDR3 nucleotides are TGCGCCAGCAGCCTGCAGGGGAGAGGGTACAATGAGCAGTTCTTC. This rearrangement joins TRBV5-1 to TRBJ2-1; D is perhaps TRBD1 (6 bases). The V end lost 4 bases, the J end lost 4 bases, and 15 bases lay between the germline ends. The CDR3 spans 15 residues. Germline lookup yields CDR1 SGHRS and CDR2 YFSETQ. Supplemented by reference TRBV5-1 and TRBJ2-1, the full variable domain reads KAGVTQTPRYLIKTRGQQVTLSCSPISGHRSVSWYQQTPGQGLQFLFEYFSETQRNKGNFPGRFSGRQFSNSRSEMNVSTLELGDSALYLCASSLQGRGYNEQFFGPGTRLTVL.

V usage is TRBV4-1 and J usage is TRBJ2-1; D remains unclear. V lost 6 bases and J 5 bases, leaving 20 bases between the germline ends. Germline V CDR1 and CDR2: MGHRA, YSYEKL. The CDR3 runs 16 residues. CDR3 residues: CASSRPFSPKNNEQFF. The CDR3 bases are TGCGCCAGCAGTCGCCCTTTCAGTCCAAAAAACAATGAGCAGTTCTTC.

The rearrangement links TRBV7-2 to TRBJ1-1; a weak D match, TRBD1 (6 bases). The CDR3 has 14 amino acids. Germline V CDR1 and CDR2: SGHTA, FQGNSA. Trimming removed 2 bases at V and 4 bases at J, with 11 bases between. The CDR3 region is CASSLQQGGTEAFF. CDR3 coding DNA: TGTGCCAGCAGCTTACAACAGGGCGGCACTGAAGCTTTCTTT.

This chain connects TRBV7-6 to TRBJ2-5, with 7 nucleotides matching TRBD2. In germline, CDR1 is SGHVS, CDR2 FNYEAQ. This CDR3 is built from 15 residues. V was pared by 5 bases and J by 5 bases, with 11 bases of the junction left unmatched. CDR3: CASSLERGGGETQYF. CDR3 nucleotides: TGTGCCAGCAGCCTGGAGCGGGGAGGTGGGGAGACCCAGTACTTC.

This clone turned up a few times. Other nucleotide sequences from this sample produce the same CDR3. The chain joins TRBV7-2 to TRBJ2-7; TRBD2 might be the D (6 bases). Germline V lookup: CDR1 SGHTA, CDR2 FQGNSA. V gave up 3 bases and J gave up 2 bases, with 11 bases separating them. This CDR3 has 14 residues. The CDR3 DNA reads as TGTGCCAGCAGCTTGGTGGCGGGAACCTACGAGCAGTACTTC. The encoded protein is CASSLVAGTYEQYF.

The CDR3 DNA follows: TGTGCCAGCAGCCAAACAAGGGTTACAGGGCCCCAGCATTTT. This sequence encodes CASSQTRVTGPQHF. This chain links TRBV28 with TRBJ1-5, with D perhaps TRBD1 (5 bases). The CDR3 has 14 residues. V lost 6 bases to trimming and J lost 9 bases, with 18 bases between them. CDR1 MDHEN and CDR2 SYDVKM come from the germline V gene.

This rearrangement joins TRBV2 to TRBJ1-3; D perhaps matches TRBD1 (5 bases). The CDR3 covers 16 residues. V lost 0 bases and J 3 bases, leaving 12 bases between the germline ends. Germline V gives CDR1 SNHLY, CDR2 FYNNEI. CDR3 nucleotides: TGTGCCAGCAGTGAAGCGCTTGGGGGGATTGGAAACACCATATATTTT. It encodes CASSEALGGIGNTIYF. Full variable domain (missing parts from reference TRBV2 and TRBJ1-3): EPEVTQTPSHQVTQMGQEVILRCVPISNHLYFYWYRQILGQKVEFLVSFYNNEISEKSEIFDDQFSVERPDGSNFTLKIRSTKLEDSAMYFCASSEALGGIGNTIYFGEGSWLTVV.

The rearrangement links TRBV28 to TRBJ2-5; maybe TRBD1 (6 bases). Germline V CDR1 and CDR2: MDHEN, SYDVKM. The CDR3 has 14 residues. The germline V and J ends were trimmed by 6 bases and 4 bases, with 15 bases remaining between them. CDR3 coding DNA: TGTGCCAGCAGGACGACAGGTTTGGGAGAGACCCAGTACTTC. Its translation is CASRTTGLGETQYF.

This chain joins TRBV28 and TRBJ2-3, with 7 bases identical to TRBD2. This CDR3 contains 17 residues. Per germline, CDR1 MDHEN and CDR2 SYDVKM. Trimming at V came to 2 bases and at J to 2 bases, leaving 10 bases not matched to a gene. The CDR3 sequence is CASSLGGILAVTDTQYF. The CDR3 DNA follows: TGTGCCAGCAGTTTAGGGGGGATTCTAGCGGTCACAGATACGCAGTATTTT.

The rearrangement uses TRBV18 and TRBJ1-5; D remains ambiguous. CDR1 and CDR2 from the germline V gene are KGHSH and LQKENI. The V gene lost 8 bases and the J gene lost 9 bases, with 8 bases spanning the gap. The CDR3 contains 10 residues. The CDR3 DNA reads TGTGCCAGCCCCCTCAGGCCCCAGCATTTT. Translation: CASPLRPQHF.

In this sample, this clone turned up a few times. The identical CDR3 is also encoded by other nucleotide sequences in the sample. The rearrangement joins TRBV28 to TRBJ1-1; unclear D gene. This CDR3 has 11 amino acids. Germline CDR1 reads MDHEN; CDR2 reads SYDVKM. V was pared by 5 bases and J by 5 bases, with 6 bases between. CDR3 amino acids: CASSPGTEAFF. CDR3 in DNA: TGTGCCAGCAGTCCCGGGACTGAAGCTTTCTTT.

This clone occurred a few times. The V gene is TRBV11-1, the J gene TRBJ1-2; 8 bases line up with TRBD1. Losses at the gene ends were 3 bases for V and 8 bases for J; bases not matched to a gene: 2. The germline V gene encodes CDR1 SGHAT and CDR2 FQDESV (reference sequence). CDR3 length equals 12 residues. The DNA for the CDR3 is TGTGCCAGCAGCTTTGACAGGGGCGGCTACACCTTC. Translated: CASSFDRGGYTF.

The chain employs TRBV3-1 (or the pseudogene TRBV3-2) and TRBJ1-1; 9 bases map to TRBD1. This CDR3 contains 17 residues. The ends lost 3 bases at V and 3 bases at J; junction bases unmatched: 11. Looked up from germline, CDR1 is LGHDT and CDR2 is YNNKEL (reference sequence). The DNA for the CDR3 is TGTGCCAGCAGCCAGGCGACAGGGGGGGGGACGGACACTGAAGCTTTCTTT. It translates to CASSQATGGGTDTEAFF.